These 9 T cell receptor beta chains were sequenced from one sample in a study of shared clonotypes between healthy human individuals. Using immunoSEQ multiplex PCR, the repertoire was profiled, and TCRdb retains in-frame clones only, with some absent. The sample lists 2 million to 3 million clones, roughly 93% occurring once. The sample taken for sequencing was naive CD4+ T cells from PBMCs. The subset here: CD45RA+ positively selected. The receptors stem from a man younger than 35 in good health. Some clones in this sample may be carry-over from other donors' samples.

This rearrangement joins TRBV4-1 to TRBJ1-1; a weak D match, TRBD1 (6 bases). Germline-derived CDR1 and CDR2 are MGHRA and YSYEKL. This CDR3 has 17 residues. The ends were cut back, 1 base at V and 0 bases at J, with 15 bases in the middle. CDR3 residues: CASSQVPQGYMNTEAFF. The CDR3 DNA reads TGCGCCAGCAGCCAAGTCCCGCAGGGGTACATGAACACTGAAGCTTTCTTT.

This CDR3 reads CASSPTGTPHYGYTF. DNA of the CDR3: TGTGCCAGCAGCCCAACCGGGACCCCCCACTATGGCTACACCTTC. The chain has TRBV5-5 and TRBJ1-2, with TRBD1 as a possible D gene (5 bases). Trimming shortened V by 4 bases and J by 3 bases, and 16 bases separated the two germline ends. This CDR3 comprises 15 residues. Germline V gene sequence: CDR1 SGHKS, CDR2 YYEKEE (reference sequence).

In nucleotides, the CDR3 is TGTGCCAGCAGTTCTGGACCATACACCGGGGAGCTGTTTTTT. It specifies CASSSGPYTGELFF. This chain links TRBV6-4 with TRBJ2-2; no reliable D call. CDR1 is MRHNA and CDR2 is SNTAGT in the germline V gene. V was shortened by 5 bases and J by 3 bases, with 10 bases between the two germline ends. CDR3 size: 14 residues.

V usage is TRBV4-1 and J usage is TRBJ1-1, with a tentative D call TRBD1 (6 bases). CDR3 length: 18 amino acids. Germline CDR1 reads MGHRA; CDR2 reads YSYEKL. Trimming removed 0 bases at V and 3 bases at J, with 20 bases between. The CDR3 nucleotides are TGCGCCAGCAGCCAAGATTTGGGGGCCCAGAGCGTTCACACTGAAGCTTTCTTT. It codes for CASSQDLGAQSVHTEAFF.

Notes on this clone: This CDR3 is also generated by other DNA sequences in the sample. The chain combines TRBV7-2 with TRBJ1-1, with 9 positions matching TRBD1. Germline V gene data show CDR1 as SGHTA and CDR2 as FQGNSA. This CDR3 contains 15 residues. V was pared by 4 bases and J by 4 bases, with 7 bases of the junction left unmatched. The DNA of the CDR3 is TGTGCCAGCAGCTCACAGGGGGCCGGGGGCACTGAAGCTTTCTTT. Residues: CASSSQGAGGTEAFF.

Here the CDR3 reads CASSRPGLPRINEQFF. The CDR3 region has the DNA TGTGCCAGCAGTCGCCCGGGACTTCCAAGGATCAATGAGCAGTTCTTC. The rearrangement links TRBV28 to TRBJ2-1, with a tentative D call TRBD2 (6 bases). V was clipped by 5 bases and J by 6 bases, with 20 bases between them. CDR1 and CDR2 from the germline V gene are MDHEN and SYDVKM. This CDR3 has 16 amino acids.

The chain is built from TRBV5-4 and TRBJ2-1; 7 bases fit TRBD2. Germline trimming cut 4 bases from V and 6 bases from J; bases unmatched to any gene: 1. Germline V gene data show CDR1 as SGHNT and CDR2 as YYREEE (reference sequence). The CDR3 is 12 residues long. The CDR3: CASSRTSNEQFF. In nucleotides, the CDR3 is TGTGCCAGCAGCCGGACTAGCAATGAGCAGTTCTTC.

Worth noting for this clone: Other DNA sequences in the sample encode the same CDR3. The chain joins TRBV30 to TRBJ1-1; 8 nucleotides match TRBD1. Germline V gives CDR1 GTSNPN, CDR2 SVGIG (reference sequence). J was trimmed by 4 bases and V by 4 bases; bases with no gene match: 2. The CDR3 runs to 12 residues. The CDR3 reads CAWTDRGTEAFF. CDR3 sequence (DNA): TGTGCCTGGACCGACAGGGGCACTGAAGCTTTCTTT.

This clone was counted a single time. One end of the junction is discordant with germline, which a read error may explain. The chain employs TRBV7-2 and TRBJ2-7, with D unclear. The germline gives CDR1 SGHTA, CDR2 FQGNSA. This CDR3 comprises 13 residues. CDR3 nucleotides: TGTGCCAGCAGCTTATTACTTAACGGGCCGGACGGCTTC. Amino acid sequence: CASSLLLNGPDGF.